A selection of T cell receptor beta chains follows, all from one sample in a study of cytotoxic CD8 clonotypes in ibrutinib-treated CLL. Using immunoSEQ multiplex PCR, the repertoire was profiled, and TCRdb retains in-frame clones only, with some absent. Here the sample spans hundreds of thousands of clones, roughly 85% being singletons. The material was PBMCs, obtained before ibrutinib treatment. The source is a human donor with chronic lymphocytic leukemia. CDR3s include the opening cysteine and the closing phenylalanine or tryptophan. The D gene is left open where the match is weak. Some rows mark clone size as missing; the rest say once, few, many or name a class of expanded clone.

DNA | CDR3 | size | J | D | V
TGTGCCAGCAGCATCGGACCAGCAGCCAAAAACATTCAGTACTTC | CASSIGPAAKNIQYF | - | TRBJ2-4 | - | TRBV5-6
TGTGCCAGCAGTGAAGGCTGGGGGCGATCCTACGAGCAGTACTTC | CASSEGWGRSYEQYF | - | TRBJ2-7 | - | TRBV2
TGTGCCTCCTCTGAACTAGCGGGGAGCTACGAGCAGTACTTC | CASSELAGSYEQYF | once | TRBJ2-7 | TRBD2 | TRBV6-1
TGCGCCAGCAGCCAAGACGCTAGCTCTTACGAGCAGTACTTC | CASSQDASSYEQYF | - | TRBJ2-7 | - | TRBV4-3
TGTGCCAGCAGCGTAGGCTTTAGCGGGAGGGCCTTCAATGAGCAGTTCTTC | CASSVGFSGRAFNEQFF | - | TRBJ2-1 | TRBD2 | TRBV9
TGTGCCAGCAGTGGTACAGGGGTTGGAGAGACCCAGTACTTC | CASSGTGVGETQYF | - | TRBJ2-5 | TRBD1 | TRBV2
TGTGCCAGCAGTTACTCGAGACAGCAGAACACCGGGGAGCTGTTTTTT | CASSYSRQQNTGELFF | - | TRBJ2-2 | - | TRBV6-6
TGTGCCAGCAGCTTAGATGCGGGGGGAGCTTTCTTT | CASSLDAGGAFF | - | TRBJ1-1 | - | TRBV7-9
TGCGCCAGCAGCTTGGTCCAAGAGACCCAGTACTTC | CASSLVQETQYF | - | TRBJ2-5 | - | TRBV5-1
TGTGCCAGCAGTTTAGCTACCGGGACGTCTGTTGGGACCCAGTACTTC | CASSLATGTSVGTQYF | few | TRBJ2-5 | - | TRBV28
TGTGCCAGCAGCTTTGGACTAGCGGGAGTTCTGAAGGGCAATGAGCAGTTCTTC | CASSFGLAGVLKGNEQFF | - | TRBJ2-1 | TRBD2 | TRBV7-2
TGTGCCAGAAGCTTGGGGCCTCGGGTCGATGAGCAGTTCTTC | CARSLGPRVDEQFF | - | TRBJ2-1 | - | TRBV5-3
TGTGCCAGCAGCGTAGATGTTAGCGGAAACATTCAGTACTTC | CASSVDVSGNIQYF | few | TRBJ2-4 | - | TRBV9
TGCAGCGTTGTTTCAGGGGGCGGGACTGAAGCTTTCTTT | CSVVSGGGTEAFF | - | TRBJ1-1 | TRBD1 | TRBV29-1
TGTGCCAGCAGTGGGCGGGGTGGCTACACCTTC | CASSGRGGYTF | - | TRBJ1-2 | - | TRBV27
TGCGCCAGCAGCTTTAGCAGGGTAGACACTGAAGCTTTCTTT | CASSFSRVDTEAFF | - | TRBJ1-1 | - | TRBV5-1
TGTGCCAGCAGTTTAAGGCAGAACACTGAAGCTTTCTTT | CASSLRQNTEAFF | - | TRBJ1-1 | - | TRBV27
TGTGCCAGTAGTGTCTTCAATCAGCCCCAGCATTTT | CASSVFNQPQHF | once | TRBJ1-5 | - | TRBV19
TGCGCCAGCAGAGCACAGGTCCAACCGGAGACCCAGTACTTC | CASRAQVQPETQYF | - | TRBJ2-5 | - | TRBV5-1
TGTGCCAGCAGCCTCCAGGACGGATCCTGGGGTCAGCCCCAGCATTTT | CASSLQDGSWGQPQHF | - | TRBJ1-5 | - | TRBV9
TGTGCCACCAGGAGGAGCTTGGCGGATACGCAGTATTTT | CATRRSLADTQYF | - | TRBJ2-3 | - | TRBV15
TGTGCCAGTAGTCTACAGCCCGGACCGTTGAACACTGAAGCTTTCTTT | CASSLQPGPLNTEAFF | - | TRBJ1-1 | - | TRBV19
TGTGCCAGCAGGATTAGCGGGAGAGACACCGGGGAGCTGTTTTTT | CASRISGRDTGELFF | - | TRBJ2-2 | TRBD2 | TRBV6-1
TGTGCCAGCTTCAAGACGGGCTACACCTTC | CASFKTGYTF | few | TRBJ1-2 | - | TRBV9
TGTGCCACCAGCAGAGCCGGAAGGGGCAGGGTACCTGGAAGGAGCACAGATACGCAGTATTTT | CATSRAGRGRVPGRSTDTQYF | - | TRBJ2-3 | - | TRBV15
TGTGCCAGCAGCTTGGAAGGCGGGCCACCCTACAATGAGCAGTTCTTC | CASSLEGGPPYNEQFF | - | TRBJ2-1 | - | TRBV5-4
TGTGCCAGCAGCCCGCATATCTCGACTAGCGGGAGGGCCGGGGAGCAGTACTTC | CASSPHISTSGRAGEQYF | - | TRBJ2-7 | TRBD2 | TRBV7-8
TGTGCCAGCAGTGAAGTAGGGATGGGAGGGGGCACTGAAGCTTTCTTT | CASSEVGMGGGTEAFF | - | TRBJ1-1 | - | TRBV25-1
TGTGCCTGGAGTGTCCTGATAAGCGGGGGGACAAATGAGCAGTTCTTC | CAWSVLISGGTNEQFF | - | TRBJ2-1 | TRBD2 | TRBV30
TGTGCCAGCACCCACGGGAGGTTCTGGTACACCTTC | CASTHGRFWYTF | - | TRBJ1-2 | - | TRBV6-6
TGTGCCAGCAGCTTAGCGCTAGGGGACACCGGGGAGCTGTTTTTT | CASSLALGDTGELFF | - | TRBJ2-2 | - | TRBV7-9
TGCGCCAGCAGCTTGCCGGTTCGGCTAGCGGGAGTTTTCCCAGATACGCAGTATTTT | CASSLPVRLAGVFPDTQYF | once | TRBJ2-3 | TRBD2 | TRBV5-1
TGTGCCAGTAGTATGGGACTAGCGGGAGGATACGAGCAGTACTTC | CASSMGLAGGYEQYF | - | TRBJ2-7 | TRBD2 | TRBV19
TGTGCCAGAAGACCGGACAGGGCCTCCTACGAGCAGTACTTC | CARRPDRASYEQYF | - | TRBJ2-7 | TRBD1 | TRBV5-3
TGTGCCAGCAGTTACTCGTTGGACAGCGGTTATGGCTACACCTTC | CASSYSLDSGYGYTF | few | TRBJ1-2 | - | TRBV6-5
TGTGCCAGCAGTTCGGGACAGGGGAATCAGCCCCAGCATTTT | CASSSGQGNQPQHF | - | TRBJ1-5 | TRBD1 | TRBV6-5
TGTGCCAGCAGTGGGACTAGTGAGCAGTTCTTC | CASSGTSEQFF | - | TRBJ2-1 | TRBD2 | TRBV28
TGTGCCAGCAGCCAGGAAGGGGCCGCAAATGAAAAACTGTTTTTT | CASSQEGAANEKLFF | - | TRBJ1-4 | - | TRBV7-9
TGTGCCAGGAGGGGACTCAACACCGGGGAGCTGTTTTTT | CARRGLNTGELFF | few | TRBJ2-2 | - | TRBV10-3
TGTGCCAGCAGCTTAGCCGGGACAGGAGCCTACGAGCAGTACTTC | CASSLAGTGAYEQYF | - | TRBJ2-7 | TRBD1 | TRBV11-2
TGTGCCTCTAGGGAGGGCCTTAGCACCGGGGAGCTGTTTTTT | CASREGLSTGELFF | - | TRBJ2-2 | TRBD2 | TRBV30
TGTGCCAGCAGTGAATACGGGAAAGAGACCCAGTACTTC | CASSEYGKETQYF | - | TRBJ2-5 | - | TRBV25-1
TGTGCCAGCAGCGTAGGGGGGACAGGTGGGAACACTGAAGCTTTCTTT | CASSVGGTGGNTEAFF | - | TRBJ1-1 | TRBD1 | TRBV9
TGCGCCAGCAGCCAAGATTACGGGGCTGGGGCCAACGTCCTGACTTTC | CASSQDYGAGANVLTF | - | TRBJ2-6 | - | TRBV4-3
TGTGCCAGCAGCGCTAGGGGAGGGGACACTGAAGCTTTCTTT | CASSARGGDTEAFF | - | TRBJ1-1 | - | TRBV7-3
TGTGCCAGCAGCACGGGACAGGGGGCCGGTGGAAACACCATATATTTT | CASSTGQGAGGNTIYF | - | TRBJ1-3 | TRBD1 | TRBV5-4
TGTGCCAGCAGCCCCGCGAGCAGGGGGCACGAGCAGTACTTC | CASSPASRGHEQYF | - | TRBJ2-7 | TRBD1 | TRBV9
TGTGCCAGCAGTTCGAAAGACAGTAGAAATAGCAATCAGCCCCAGCATTTT | CASSSKDSRNSNQPQHF | - | TRBJ1-5 | - | TRBV27
TGTGCCAGCAGTGGAAGACAGAGTAACACTGAAGCTTTCTTT | CASSGRQSNTEAFF | - | TRBJ1-1 | - | TRBV6-1
TGTGCCAGCAGTTCTCGGGTCCACACCGGGGAGCTGTTTTTT | CASSSRVHTGELFF | - | TRBJ2-2 | - | TRBV27
TGTGCCAGTAGTCGGACAGGGAGTAATCAGCCCCAGCATTTT | CASSRTGSNQPQHF | - | TRBJ1-5 | TRBD1 | TRBV19
TGTGCCAGCAGGGACCAAGGGAAGGCTTTCTTT | CASRDQGKAFF | - | TRBJ1-1 | - | TRBV6-4
TGCAGTGGTTGGGGCAGGGACAAAGGAACTAACTATGGCTACACCTTC | CSGWGRDKGTNYGYTF | - | TRBJ1-2 | - | TRBV29-1
TGTGCCAGCAGCACCGGGACAACTCATGGCTACACCTTC | CASSTGTTHGYTF | - | TRBJ1-2 | - | TRBV7-9
TGTGCCATCAGTTCGGGGGCCTACGAGCAGTACTTC | CAISSGAYEQYF | few | TRBJ2-7 | - | TRBV10-3
TGTGCCAGCAGCTTGGCCGACGGGGGGAAGATAGAAAAACTGTTTTTT | CASSLADGGKIEKLFF | - | TRBJ1-4 | - | TRBV5-8
TGTGCCAGCGGACAGGGCTTTATCGGGGAGCTGTTTTTT | CASGQGFIGELFF | - | TRBJ2-2 | TRBD1 | TRBV6-1
TGCGCCAGCAGTGACTCGGTAGATACGCAGTATTTT | CASSDSVDTQYF | - | TRBJ2-3 | - | TRBV10-1
TGTGCCATCAGTGAGGGGGCGTTGGGGAACACTGAAGCTTTCTTT | CAISEGALGNTEAFF | - | TRBJ1-1 | - | TRBV10-3